These 10 T cell receptor beta chains were sequenced from one sample in a study of cytomegalovirus exposure and HLA in healthy donors. The table came from immunoSEQ multiplex PCR; TCRdb's copy has only in-frame clones and leaves some out. The repertoire consists of around 200,000 clones, with 80% to 85% occurring once and the leading ten covering about 3%. Sequenced sample: PBMCs. The receptors derive from a woman aged 18-29 years in good health and CMV-seropositive.

CDR3: CASSASGTSKFF. The CDR3 nucleotides read TGTGCCAGCAGCGCCTCCGGGACTAGCAAGTTCTTC. The chain couples TRBV11-2 to TRBJ2-1; the match to TRBD2 covers 9 bases. Looked up from germline, CDR1 is SGHAT and CDR2 is FQNNGV. After removal of 5 bases from V and 14 bases from J, the junction contained 7 bases not matched to a gene. The CDR3 extends over 12 amino acids. The entire variable domain, with the rest obtained from reference TRBV11-2 and TRBJ2-1, is as follows: EAGVAQSPRYKIIEKRQSVAFWCNPISGHATLYWYQQILGQGPKLLIQFQNNGVVDDSQLPKDRFSAERLKGVDSTLKIQPAKLEDSAVYLCASSASGTSKFFGPGTRLTVL.

The chain is built from TRBV27 and TRBJ2-7; TRBD2 aligns across 11 bases. V lost 3 bases and J lost 2; bases outside the gene matches: 3. This CDR3 is built from 15 residues. The germline gives CDR1 MNHEY, CDR2 SMNVEV (reference sequence). CDR3 amino acids: CASSFGTSGAYEQYF. The CDR3 DNA sequence: TGTGCCAGCAGTTTCGGGACTAGCGGAGCCTACGAGCAGTACTTC.

The V and J genes are TRBV20-1 and TRBJ2-7; D gene ambiguous. Trimming left V 3 bases short and J 4 bases short, with 7 bases between. Germline V lookup: CDR1 DFQATT, CDR2 SNEGSKA (reference sequence). The CDR3 has 11 residues. In nucleotides, the CDR3 is TGCAGTGCTAGCCCCGGGTACGAGCAGTACTTC. Translated: CSASPGYEQYF.

This clone was observed a single time. The CDR3 loop reads CASSDDRGREQFF. CDR3 in DNA: TGTGCCAGCAGTGACGACAGGGGGCGTGAGCAGTTCTTC. This chain uses TRBV6-4 with TRBJ2-1; 10 bases are shared with TRBD1. V lost 2 bases, J lost 9 bases, and 1 base stayed unmatched. Germline assignment: CDR1 MRHNA and CDR2 SNTAGT. The length of the CDR3 is 13 residues.

This clone was recorded once. The V and J genes are TRBV10-1 and TRBJ2-7; no reliable D call. The germline V gene encodes CDR1 WNHNN and CDR2 SYGVQD (reference sequence). This CDR3 region has 15 residues. V dropped 2 bases and J dropped 1 base, with 12 bases sitting between them. DNA of the CDR3: TGCGCCAGCAGTGAGGACACTTCCTCATCCTACGAGCAGTACTTC. Its protein is CASSEDTSSSYEQYF.

The rearrangement uses TRBV7-9 and TRBJ1-2; tentative D call: TRBD1 (6 bases). Trimming took 6 bases from V and 6 from J, leaving 17 bases between them. CDR3 size: 14 residues. Germline V gene lookup returns CDR1 SEHNR and CDR2 FQNEAQ (reference sequence). The DNA for the CDR3 is TGTGCCAGCAGGCCCGTGGGGGCATCGGATGGCTACACCTTC. Encoded protein: CASRPVGASDGYTF. Complete variable domain (other parts from reference TRBV7-9 and TRBJ1-2): DTGVSQNPRHKITKRGQNVTFRCDPISEHNRLYWYRQTLGQGPEFLTYFQNEAQLEKSRLLSDRFSAERPKGSFSTLEIQRTEQGDSAMYLCASRPVGASDGYTFGSGTRLTVV.

Comment on this clone: The CDR3 end shows no conserved phenylalanine or tryptophan, and so a read error is likely. The DNA is omitted, as the CDR3 cannot be located on it reliably, and the CDR3 follows TCRdb's listing. CDR3 in amino acids: CASSAGIPVIS. V and J are TRBV2 and TRBJ1-6. Germline lookup yields CDR1 SNHLY and CDR2 FYNNEI. Both ends counted, the CDR3 spans 11 residues.

This chain connects TRBV18 to TRBJ1-4, with unresolved D. CDR3 size: 13 residues. Trimming removed 2 bases from V and 6 bases from J, with 7 bases in between. From germline, CDR1 is KGHSH and CDR2 LQKENI. DNA for the CDR3: TGTGCCAGCTCACCATTGTCAGATGAAAAACTGTTTTTT. It specifies CASSPLSDEKLFF.

The J gene is TRBJ2-7, the V gene TRBV14; no firm D call. This CDR3 is built from 12 residues. V lost 0 bases and J 5 bases, leaving 5 bases between the germline ends. The germline CDR1 and CDR2 sequences are SGHDN and FVKESK. The CDR3 region has the DNA TGTGCCAGCAGCCAAGAATTCGACGAGCAGTACTTC. This codes for CASSQEFDEQYF. Full variable domain (rest looked up from reference TRBV14 and TRBJ2-7): EAGVTQFPSHSVIEKGQTVTLRCDPISGHDNLYWYRRVMGKEIKFLLHFVKESKQDESGMPNNRFLAERTGGTYSTLKVQPAELEDSGVYFCASSQEFDEQYFGPGTRLTVT.

This rearrangement joins TRBV7-9 to TRBJ2-3, with D perhaps matching TRBD1 (5 bases). The germline V and J ends were trimmed by 5 bases and 2 bases, with 11 bases remaining between them. The V gene's germline CDR1 is SEHNR and CDR2 FQNEAQ (reference sequence). The CDR3 has 14 residues. CDR3 nucleotides: TGTGCCAGCAGCCACCGACAGATCACAGATACGCAGTATTTT. It is translated as CASSHRQITDTQYF.